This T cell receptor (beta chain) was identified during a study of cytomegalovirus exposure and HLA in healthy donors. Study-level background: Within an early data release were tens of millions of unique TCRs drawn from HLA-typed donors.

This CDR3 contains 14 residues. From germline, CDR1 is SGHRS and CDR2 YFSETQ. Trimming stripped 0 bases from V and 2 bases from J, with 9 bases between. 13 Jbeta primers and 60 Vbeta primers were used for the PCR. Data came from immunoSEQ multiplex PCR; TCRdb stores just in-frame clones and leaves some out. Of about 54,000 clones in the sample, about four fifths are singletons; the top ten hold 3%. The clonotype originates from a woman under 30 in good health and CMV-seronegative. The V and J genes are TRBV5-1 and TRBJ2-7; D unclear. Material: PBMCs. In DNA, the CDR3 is TGCGCCAGCAGCTTGGGGGCAGGTCCCTACGAGCAGTACTTC. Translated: CASSLGAGPYEQYF.